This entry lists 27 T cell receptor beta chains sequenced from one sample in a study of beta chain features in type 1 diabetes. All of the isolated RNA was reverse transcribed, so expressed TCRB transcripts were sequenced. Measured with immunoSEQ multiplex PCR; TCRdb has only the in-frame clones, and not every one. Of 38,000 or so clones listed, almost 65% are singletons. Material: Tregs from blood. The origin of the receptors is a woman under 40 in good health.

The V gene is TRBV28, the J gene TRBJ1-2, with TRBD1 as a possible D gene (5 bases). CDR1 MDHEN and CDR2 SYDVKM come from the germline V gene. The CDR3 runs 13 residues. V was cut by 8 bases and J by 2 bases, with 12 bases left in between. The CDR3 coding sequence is TGTGCCAGCCAGTCGACAGTAAACTATGGCTACACCTTC. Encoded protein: CASQSTVNYGYTF.

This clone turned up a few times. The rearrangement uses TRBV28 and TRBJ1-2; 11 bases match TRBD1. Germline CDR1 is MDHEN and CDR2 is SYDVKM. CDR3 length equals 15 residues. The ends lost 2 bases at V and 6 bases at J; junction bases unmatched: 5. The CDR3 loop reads CASSLAPGQGDGYTF. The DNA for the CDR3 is TGTGCCAGCAGTTTAGCCCCGGGACAGGGGGATGGCTACACCTTC.

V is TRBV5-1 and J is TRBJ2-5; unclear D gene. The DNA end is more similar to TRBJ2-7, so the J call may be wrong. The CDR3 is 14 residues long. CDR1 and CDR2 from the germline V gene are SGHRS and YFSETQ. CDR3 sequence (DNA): TGCGCCAGCAGCTTGGCCCGAGGAATTTACGAGCAGTACTTC. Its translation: CASSLARGIYEQYF.

In DNA, the CDR3 is TGTGCCAGCTCCCACAGGACAGTCCCGACCTACGAGCAGTACTTC. Amino acid sequence: CASSHRTVPTYEQYF. The chain employs TRBV18 and TRBJ2-5, with D possibly TRBD1 on 6 matching bases. TRBJ2-7 explains the end of the DNA better; the J call may be wrong. CDR3 size: 15 residues. Germline lookup yields CDR1 KGHSH and CDR2 LQKENI.

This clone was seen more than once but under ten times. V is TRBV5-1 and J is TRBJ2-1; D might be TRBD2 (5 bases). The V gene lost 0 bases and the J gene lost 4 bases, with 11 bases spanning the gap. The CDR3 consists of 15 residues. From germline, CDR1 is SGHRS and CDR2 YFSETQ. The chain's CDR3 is CASSLEGAWYNEQFF. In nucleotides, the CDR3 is TGCGCCAGCAGCTTGGAGGGAGCGTGGTACAATGAGCAGTTCTTC.

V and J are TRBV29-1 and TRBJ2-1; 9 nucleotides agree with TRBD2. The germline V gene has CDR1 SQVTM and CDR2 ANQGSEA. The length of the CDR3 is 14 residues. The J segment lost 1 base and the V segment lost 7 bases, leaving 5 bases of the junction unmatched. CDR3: CSASAGGSYNEQFF. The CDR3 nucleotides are TGCAGCGCCTCAGCGGGAGGATCCTACAATGAGCAGTTCTTC.

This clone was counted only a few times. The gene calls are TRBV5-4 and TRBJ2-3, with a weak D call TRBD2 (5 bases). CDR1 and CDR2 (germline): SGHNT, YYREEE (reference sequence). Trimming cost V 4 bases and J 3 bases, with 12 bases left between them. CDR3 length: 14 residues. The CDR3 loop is CASSPSQMTDTQYF. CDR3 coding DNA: TGTGCCAGCAGCCCTAGCCAGATGACAGATACGCAGTATTTT.

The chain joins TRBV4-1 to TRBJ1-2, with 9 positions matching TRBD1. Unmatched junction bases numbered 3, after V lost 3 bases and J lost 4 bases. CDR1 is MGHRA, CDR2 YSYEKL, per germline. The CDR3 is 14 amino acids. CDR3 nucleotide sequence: TGCGCCAGCAGCCAGGGACAGGGAATCTATGGCTACACCTTC. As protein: CASSQGQGIYGYTF.

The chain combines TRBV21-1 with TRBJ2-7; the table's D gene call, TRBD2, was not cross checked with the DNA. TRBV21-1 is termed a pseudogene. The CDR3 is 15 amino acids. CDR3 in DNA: TGTGCCAGCAGCAAGTCATGGAGGGAAAAAGACGAGCAGTACTTC. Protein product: CASSKSWREKDEQYF.

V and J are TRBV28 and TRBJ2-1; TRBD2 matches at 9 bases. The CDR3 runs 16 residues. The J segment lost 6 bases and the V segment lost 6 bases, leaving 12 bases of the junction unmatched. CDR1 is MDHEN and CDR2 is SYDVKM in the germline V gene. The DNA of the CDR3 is TGTGCCAGCAGATACCACTCCGGGACTAGCAGCAATGAGCAGTTCTTC. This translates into CASRYHSGTSSNEQFF. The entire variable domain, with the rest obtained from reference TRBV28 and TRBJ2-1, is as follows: DVKVTQSSRYLVKRTGEKVFLECVQDMDHENMFWYRQDPGLGLRLIYFSYDVKMKEKGDIPEGYSVSREKKERFSLILESASTNQTSMYLCASRYHSGTSSNEQFFGPGTRLTVL.

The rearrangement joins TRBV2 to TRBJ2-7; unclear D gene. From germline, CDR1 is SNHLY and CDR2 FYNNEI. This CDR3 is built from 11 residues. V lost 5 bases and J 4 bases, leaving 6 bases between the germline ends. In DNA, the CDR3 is TGTGCCAGCAGTTTCGAGTACGAGCAGTACTTC. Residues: CASSFEYEQYF.

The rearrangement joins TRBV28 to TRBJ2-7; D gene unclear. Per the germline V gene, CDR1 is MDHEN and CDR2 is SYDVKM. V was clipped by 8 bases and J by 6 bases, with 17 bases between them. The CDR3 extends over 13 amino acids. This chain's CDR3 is CASCTSPSTEQYF. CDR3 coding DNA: TGTGCCAGCTGTACCTCTCCAAGCACCGAGCAGTACTTC. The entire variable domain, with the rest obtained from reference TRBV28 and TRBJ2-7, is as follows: DVKVTQSSRYLVKRTGEKVFLECVQDMDHENMFWYRQDPGLGLRLIYFSYDVKMKEKGDIPEGYSVSREKKERFSLILESASTNQTSMYLCASCTSPSTEQYFGPGTRLTVT.

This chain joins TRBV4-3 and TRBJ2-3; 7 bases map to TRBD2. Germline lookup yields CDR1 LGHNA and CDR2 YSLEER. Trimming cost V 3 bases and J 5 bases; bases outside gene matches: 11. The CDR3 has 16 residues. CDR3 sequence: CASSHPRVAGEDTQYF. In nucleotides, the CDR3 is TGCGCCAGCAGCCACCCTCGTGTAGCGGGTGAAGATACGCAGTATTTT.

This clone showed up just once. The CDR3 loop reads CASRKGDNEQYF. The DNA of the CDR3 is TGCGCCAGCAGAAAGGGAGACAACGAGCAGTACTTC. The V call is TRBV5-1, the J call TRBJ2-7; D is perhaps TRBD2 (5 bases). The V gene's germline CDR1 is SGHRS and CDR2 YFSETQ. This CDR3 comprises 12 residues. Trimming took off 5 bases at V and 5 bases at J, with 11 bases between the two ends.

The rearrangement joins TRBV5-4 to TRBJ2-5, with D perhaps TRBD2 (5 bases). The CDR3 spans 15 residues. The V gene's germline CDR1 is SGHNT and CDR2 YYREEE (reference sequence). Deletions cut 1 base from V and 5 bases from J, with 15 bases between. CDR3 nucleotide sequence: TGTGCCAGCAGCTTGCAGCGGCGAGGACGGGAGACCCAGTACTTC. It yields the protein CASSLQRRGRETQYF.

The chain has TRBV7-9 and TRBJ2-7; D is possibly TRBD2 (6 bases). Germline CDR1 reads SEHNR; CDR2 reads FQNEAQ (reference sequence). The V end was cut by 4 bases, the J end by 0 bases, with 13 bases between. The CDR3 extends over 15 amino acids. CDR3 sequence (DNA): TGTGCCAGCAGCTCGTTTGGGACTGCCTCCTACGAGCAGTACTTC. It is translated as CASSSFGTASYEQYF.

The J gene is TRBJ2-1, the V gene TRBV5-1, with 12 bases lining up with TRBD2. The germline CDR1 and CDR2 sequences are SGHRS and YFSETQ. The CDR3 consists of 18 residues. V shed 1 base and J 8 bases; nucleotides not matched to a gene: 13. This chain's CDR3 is CASSLFPMTSGSSHEQFF. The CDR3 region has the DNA TGCGCCAGCAGCTTGTTTCCTATGACTAGCGGGAGTTCCCATGAGCAGTTCTTC.

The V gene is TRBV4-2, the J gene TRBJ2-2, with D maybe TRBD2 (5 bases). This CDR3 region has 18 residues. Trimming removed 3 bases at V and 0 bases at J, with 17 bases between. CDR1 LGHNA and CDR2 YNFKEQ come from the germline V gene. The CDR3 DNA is TGTGCCAGCAGCCAGGAGGCCCTGAATCACGCGAACACCGGGGAGCTGTTTTTT. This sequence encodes CASSQEALNHANTGELFF.

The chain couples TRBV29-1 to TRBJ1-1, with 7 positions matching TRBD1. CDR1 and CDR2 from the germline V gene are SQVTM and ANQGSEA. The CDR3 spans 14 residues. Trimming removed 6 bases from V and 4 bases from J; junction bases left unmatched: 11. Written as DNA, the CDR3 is TGCAGCGTCGCCTCCGACAGGGCTCCCACTGAAGCTTTCTTT. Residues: CSVASDRAPTEAFF.

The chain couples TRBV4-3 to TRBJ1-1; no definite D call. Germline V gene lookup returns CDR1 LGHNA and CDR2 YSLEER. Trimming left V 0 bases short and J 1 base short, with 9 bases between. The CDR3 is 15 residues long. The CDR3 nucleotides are TGCGCCAGCAGCCAAGAAGGAGTGGGGAACACTGAAGCTTTCTTT. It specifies CASSQEGVGNTEAFF.

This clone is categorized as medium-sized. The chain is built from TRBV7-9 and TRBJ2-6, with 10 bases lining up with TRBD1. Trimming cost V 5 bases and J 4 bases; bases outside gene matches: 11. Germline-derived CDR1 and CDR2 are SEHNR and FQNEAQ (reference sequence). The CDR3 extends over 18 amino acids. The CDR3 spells CASSPGPGQGSGANVLTF. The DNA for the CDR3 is TGTGCCAGCAGCCCGGGACCGGGACAGGGGTCCGGGGCCAACGTCCTGACTTTC.

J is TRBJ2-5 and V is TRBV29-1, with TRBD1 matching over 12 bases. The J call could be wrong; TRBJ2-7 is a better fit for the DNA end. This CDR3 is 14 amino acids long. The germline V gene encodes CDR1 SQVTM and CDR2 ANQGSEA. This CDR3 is CSVVRDRGRYEQYF. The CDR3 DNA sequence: TGCAGCGTTGTAAGGGACAGGGGGCGCTACGAGCAGTACTTC.

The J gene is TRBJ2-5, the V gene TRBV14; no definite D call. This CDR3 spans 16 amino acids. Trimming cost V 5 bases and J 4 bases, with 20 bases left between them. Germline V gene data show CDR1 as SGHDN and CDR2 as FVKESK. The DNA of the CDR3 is TGTGCCAGCAGCTTACCGGCTCTCCGAGGAGTAGAGACCCAGTACTTC. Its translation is CASSLPALRGVETQYF.

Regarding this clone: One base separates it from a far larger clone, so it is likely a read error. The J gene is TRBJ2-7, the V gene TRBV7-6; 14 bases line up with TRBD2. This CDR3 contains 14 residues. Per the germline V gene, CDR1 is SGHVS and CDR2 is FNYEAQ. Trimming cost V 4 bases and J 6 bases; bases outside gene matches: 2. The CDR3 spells CASSWGLAGAEQYF. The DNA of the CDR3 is TGTGCCAGCAGCTGGGGACTAGCGGGAGCCGAGCAGTACTTC.

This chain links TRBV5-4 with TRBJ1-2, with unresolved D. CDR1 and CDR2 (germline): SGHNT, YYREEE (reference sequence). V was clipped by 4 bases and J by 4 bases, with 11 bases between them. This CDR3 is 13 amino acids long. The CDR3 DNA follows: TGTGCCAGCAGCCCGTCCCGTCTCTATGGCTACACCTTC. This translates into CASSPSRLYGYTF.

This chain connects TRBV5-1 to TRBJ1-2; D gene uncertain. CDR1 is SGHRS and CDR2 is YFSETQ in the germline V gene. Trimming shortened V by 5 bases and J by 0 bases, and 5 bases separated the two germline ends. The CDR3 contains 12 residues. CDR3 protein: CASRESNYGYTF. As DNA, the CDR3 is TGCGCCAGCAGGGAGTCTAACTATGGCTACACCTTC.

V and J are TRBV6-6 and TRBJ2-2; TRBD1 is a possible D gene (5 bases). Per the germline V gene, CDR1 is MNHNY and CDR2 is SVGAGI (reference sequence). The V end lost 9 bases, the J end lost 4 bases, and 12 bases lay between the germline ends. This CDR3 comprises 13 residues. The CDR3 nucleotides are TGTGCCAGTAAGGGGAAAAGCACCGGGGAGCTGTTTTTT. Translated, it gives CASKGKSTGELFF.